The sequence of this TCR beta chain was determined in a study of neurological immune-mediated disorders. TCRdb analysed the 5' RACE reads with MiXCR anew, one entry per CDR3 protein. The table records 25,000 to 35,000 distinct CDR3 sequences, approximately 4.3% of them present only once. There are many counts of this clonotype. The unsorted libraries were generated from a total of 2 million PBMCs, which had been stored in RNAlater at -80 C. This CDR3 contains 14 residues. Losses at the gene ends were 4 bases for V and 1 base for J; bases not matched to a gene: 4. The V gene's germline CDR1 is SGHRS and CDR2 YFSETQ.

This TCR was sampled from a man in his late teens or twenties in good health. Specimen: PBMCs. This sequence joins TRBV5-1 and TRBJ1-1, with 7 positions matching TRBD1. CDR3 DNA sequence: TGCGCCAGCAGCGTGACAGGGCAGAACACTGAAGCTTTCTTT. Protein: CASSVTGQNTEAFF.